The entry below gives a single T cell receptor (beta chain) sequence along with its context. This specimen comes from a study of blood T cell repertoires in COVID-19. Study-wide background: The United States, Italy and Spain supplied acute and convalescent COVID-19 samples. PBMCs, B-cell-depleted T cells, or T cells provided the cDNA or gDNA that made up the material.

In the authors' methods: Estimation of nucleated cell counts was performed using reference gene primer amplification. Here immunoSEQ multiplex PCR was the method, and the copy in TCRdb shows in-frame clones only, minus some. For V, J and clone size, that table is used; D and trimming come from the DNA. The profile covers over 150,000 clones, with roughly 83% appearing a single time and 2.5% to 3.5% taken by the ten largest. The V gene lost 1 base and the J gene lost 2 bases, with 14 bases spanning the gap. CDR1 and CDR2 from the germline V gene are LNHDA and SQIVND (reference sequence). The CDR3 length is 16 residues.

This TCR was recovered from a woman aged 55-75 years with acute or convalescent COVID-19. Material: peripheral blood. V usage is TRBV19 and J usage is TRBJ1-2, with a possible D match to TRBD1 (5 bases). DNA for the CDR3: TGTGCCAGTAGTATAGCAGCAGGGATGGGGAACTATGGCTACACCTTC. Protein: CASSIAAGMGNYGYTF.